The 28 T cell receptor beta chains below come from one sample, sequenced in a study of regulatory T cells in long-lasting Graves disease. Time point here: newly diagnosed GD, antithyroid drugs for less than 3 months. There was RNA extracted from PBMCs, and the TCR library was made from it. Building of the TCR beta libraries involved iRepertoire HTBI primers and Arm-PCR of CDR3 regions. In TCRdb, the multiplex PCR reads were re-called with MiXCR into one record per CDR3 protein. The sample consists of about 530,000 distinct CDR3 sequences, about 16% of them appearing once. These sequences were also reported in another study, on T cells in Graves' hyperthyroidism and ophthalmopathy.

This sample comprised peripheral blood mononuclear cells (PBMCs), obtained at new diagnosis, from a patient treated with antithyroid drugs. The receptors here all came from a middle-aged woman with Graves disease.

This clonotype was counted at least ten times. CDR3 region: CASSLSGYYGYTF. In DNA, the CDR3 is TGTGCCAGCAGCTTAAGTGGGTACTATGGCTACACCTTC. The chain links TRBV7-2 to TRBJ1-2, with D hard to call. The CDR3 extends over 13 amino acids. Trimming removed 2 bases at V and 3 bases at J, with 7 bases between. Germline V lookup: CDR1 SGHTA, CDR2 FQGNSA.

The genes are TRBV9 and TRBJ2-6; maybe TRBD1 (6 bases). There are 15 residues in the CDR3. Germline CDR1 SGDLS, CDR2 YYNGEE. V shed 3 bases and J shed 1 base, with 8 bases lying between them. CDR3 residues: CASSAGQSGANVLTF. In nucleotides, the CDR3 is TGTGCCAGCAGCGCCGGACAGTCTGGGGCCAACGTCCTGACTTTC.

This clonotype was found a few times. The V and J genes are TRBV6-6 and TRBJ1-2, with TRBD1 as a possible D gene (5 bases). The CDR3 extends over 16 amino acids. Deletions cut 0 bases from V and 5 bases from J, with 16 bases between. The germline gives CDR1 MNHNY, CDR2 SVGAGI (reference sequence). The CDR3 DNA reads TGTGCCAGCAGTTACTCGTGGCAGCCCCGGGGGTATGGCTACACCTTC. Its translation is CASSYSWQPRGYGYTF.

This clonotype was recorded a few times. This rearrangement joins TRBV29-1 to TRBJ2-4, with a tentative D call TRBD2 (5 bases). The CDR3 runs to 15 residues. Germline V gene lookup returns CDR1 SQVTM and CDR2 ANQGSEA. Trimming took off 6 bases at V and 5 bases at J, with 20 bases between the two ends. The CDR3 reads CSVGQGGLLENIQYF. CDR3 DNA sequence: TGCAGCGTGGGCCAAGGAGGTCTGCTCGAAAACATTCAGTACTTC.

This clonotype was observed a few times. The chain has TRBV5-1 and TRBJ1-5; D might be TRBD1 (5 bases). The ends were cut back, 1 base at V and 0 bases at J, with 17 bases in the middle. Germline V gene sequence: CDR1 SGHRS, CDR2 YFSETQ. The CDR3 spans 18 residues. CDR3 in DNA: TGCGCCAGCAGCTTGTTACAGACAGAAACTTATAGCAATCAGCCCCAGCATTTT. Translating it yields CASSLLQTETYSNQPQHF.

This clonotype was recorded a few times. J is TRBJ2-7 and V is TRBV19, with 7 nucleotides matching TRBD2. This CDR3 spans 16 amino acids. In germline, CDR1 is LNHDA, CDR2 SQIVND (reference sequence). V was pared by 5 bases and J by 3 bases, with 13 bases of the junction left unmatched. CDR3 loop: CASSPAGSLPVYEQYF. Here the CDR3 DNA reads TGTGCCAGTAGTCCAGCGGGGTCCCTACCCGTCTACGAGCAGTACTTC.

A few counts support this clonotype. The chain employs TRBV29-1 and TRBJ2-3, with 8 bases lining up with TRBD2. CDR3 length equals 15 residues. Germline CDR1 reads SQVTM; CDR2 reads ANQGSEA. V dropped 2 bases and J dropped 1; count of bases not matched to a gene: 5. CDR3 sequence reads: CSVELGRGGTDTQYF. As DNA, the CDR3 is TGCAGCGTTGAACTAGGGCGGGGGGGCACAGATACGCAGTATTTT.

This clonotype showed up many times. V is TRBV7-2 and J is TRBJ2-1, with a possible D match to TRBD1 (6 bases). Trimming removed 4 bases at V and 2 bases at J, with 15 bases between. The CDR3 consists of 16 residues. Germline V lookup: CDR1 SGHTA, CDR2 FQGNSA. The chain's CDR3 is CASSWKTGSPYNEQFF. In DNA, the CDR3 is TGTGCCAGCAGCTGGAAGACAGGTAGCCCCTACAATGAGCAGTTCTTC.

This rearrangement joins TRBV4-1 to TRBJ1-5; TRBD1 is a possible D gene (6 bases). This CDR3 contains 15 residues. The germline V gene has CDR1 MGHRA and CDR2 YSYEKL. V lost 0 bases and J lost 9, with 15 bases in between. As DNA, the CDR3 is TGCGCCAGCAGCCAAGATCGGGACACGGCTCGGCCCCAGCATTTT. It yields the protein CASSQDRDTARPQHF.

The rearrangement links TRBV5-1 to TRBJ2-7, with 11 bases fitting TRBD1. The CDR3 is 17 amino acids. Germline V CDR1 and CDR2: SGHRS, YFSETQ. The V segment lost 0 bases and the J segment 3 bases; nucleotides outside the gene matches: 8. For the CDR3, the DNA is TGCGCCAGCAGCTTGGAATACCCGGGACAGGGGGGCTACGAGCAGTACTTC. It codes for CASSLEYPGQGGYEQYF.

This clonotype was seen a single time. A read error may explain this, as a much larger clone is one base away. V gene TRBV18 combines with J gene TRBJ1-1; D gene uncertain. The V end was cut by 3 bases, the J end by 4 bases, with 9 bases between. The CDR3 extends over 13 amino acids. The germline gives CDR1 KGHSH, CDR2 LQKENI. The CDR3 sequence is CASSPNTSTEAFF. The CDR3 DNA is TGTGCCAGCTCACCTAATACTTCCACTGAAGCTTTCTTT.

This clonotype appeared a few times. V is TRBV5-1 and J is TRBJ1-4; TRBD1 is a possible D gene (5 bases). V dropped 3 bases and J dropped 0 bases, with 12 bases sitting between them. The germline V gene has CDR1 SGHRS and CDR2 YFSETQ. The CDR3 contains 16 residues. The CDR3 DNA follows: TGCGCCAGCAGCTCGGCAGGGCCTGCAACTAATGAAAAACTGTTTTTT. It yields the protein CASSSAGPATNEKLFF.

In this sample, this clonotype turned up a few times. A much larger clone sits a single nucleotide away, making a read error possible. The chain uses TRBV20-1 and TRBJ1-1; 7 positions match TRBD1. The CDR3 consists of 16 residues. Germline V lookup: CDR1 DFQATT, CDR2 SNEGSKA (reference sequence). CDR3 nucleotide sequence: TGCAGTGCTACTTCCCAGAGGGGGCAACTGAACGCTGAAGCTTTCTTT. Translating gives CSATSQRGQLNAEAFF.

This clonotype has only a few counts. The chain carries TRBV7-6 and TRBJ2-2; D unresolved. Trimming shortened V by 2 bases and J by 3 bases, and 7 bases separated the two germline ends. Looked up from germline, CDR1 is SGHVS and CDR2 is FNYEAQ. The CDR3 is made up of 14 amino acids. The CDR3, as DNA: TGTGCCAGCAGCTTAACCCGCTACACCGGGGAGCTGTTTTTT. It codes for CASSLTRYTGELFF. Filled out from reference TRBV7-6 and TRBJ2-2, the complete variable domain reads GAGVSQSPRYKVTKRGQDVALRCDPISGHVSLYWYRQALGQGPEFLTYFNYEAQQDKSGLPNDRFSAERPEGSISTLTIQRTEQRDSAMYRCASSLTRYTGELFFGEGSRLTVL.

The CDR3 region has the DNA TGCGCCAGCAGCTTGGACAGGGCATTTCATGGCTACACCTTC. Residues: CASSLDRAFHGYTF. The V gene is TRBV5-1, the J gene TRBJ1-2; possibly TRBD1 for D (6 bases). Trimming cost V 0 bases and J 6 bases, with 12 bases left between them. Looked up from germline, CDR1 is SGHRS and CDR2 is YFSETQ. The CDR3 length is 14 residues.

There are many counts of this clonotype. The CDR3 protein is CASSAEGFSGNTIYF. In DNA form, the CDR3 reads TGTGCCAGCAGTGCCGAAGGATTTTCTGGAAACACCATATATTTT. The chain links TRBV2 to TRBJ1-3; D uncertain. The V and J ends lost 4 bases and 1 base respectively, with 11 bases between them. The CDR3 sequence is 15 residues long. Germline values: CDR1 SNHLY, CDR2 FYNNEI. Full variable domain (rest looked up from reference TRBV2 and TRBJ1-3): EPEVTQTPSHQVTQMGQEVILRCVPISNHLYFYWYRQILGQKVEFLVSFYNNEISEKSEIFDDQFSVERPDGSNFTLKIRSTKLEDSAMYFCASSAEGFSGNTIYFGEGSWLTVV.

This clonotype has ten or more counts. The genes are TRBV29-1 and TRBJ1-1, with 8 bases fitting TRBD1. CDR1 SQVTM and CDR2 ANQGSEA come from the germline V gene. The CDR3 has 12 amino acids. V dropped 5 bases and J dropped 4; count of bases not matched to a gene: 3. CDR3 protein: CSVRDRGTEAFF. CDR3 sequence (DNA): TGCAGCGTTCGCGACAGGGGCACTGAAGCTTTCTTT.

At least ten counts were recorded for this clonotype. CDR3 sequence reads: CASGLGNVNTEAFF. Here the CDR3 DNA reads TGTGCCAGCGGCCTTGGGAACGTGAACACTGAAGCTTTCTTT. The rearrangement uses TRBV2 and TRBJ1-1; D is undetermined. Germline lookup yields CDR1 SNHLY and CDR2 FYNNEI. The CDR3 contains 14 residues. V was cut by 8 bases and J by 0 bases, with 13 bases left in between.

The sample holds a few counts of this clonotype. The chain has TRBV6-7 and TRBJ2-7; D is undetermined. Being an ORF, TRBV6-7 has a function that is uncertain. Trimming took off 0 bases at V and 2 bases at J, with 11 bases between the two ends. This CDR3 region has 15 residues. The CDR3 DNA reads TGTGCCAGCAGTTACTCGATCCATCCTACCTACGAGCAGTACTTC. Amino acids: CASSYSIHPTYEQYF.

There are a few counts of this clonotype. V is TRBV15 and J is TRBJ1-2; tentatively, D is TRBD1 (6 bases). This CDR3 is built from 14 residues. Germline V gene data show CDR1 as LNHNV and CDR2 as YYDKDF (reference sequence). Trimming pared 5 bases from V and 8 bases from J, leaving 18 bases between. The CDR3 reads CATSGSMGALGYTF. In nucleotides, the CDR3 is TGTGCCACCAGCGGGTCCATGGGGGCCCTAGGCTACACCTTC. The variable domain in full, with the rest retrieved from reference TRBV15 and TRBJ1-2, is DAMVIQNPRYQVTQFGKPVTLSCSQTLNHNVMYWYQQKSSQAPKLLFHYYDKDFNNEADTPDNFQSRRPNTSFCFLDIRSPGLGDTAMYLCATSGSMGALGYTFGSGTRLTVV.

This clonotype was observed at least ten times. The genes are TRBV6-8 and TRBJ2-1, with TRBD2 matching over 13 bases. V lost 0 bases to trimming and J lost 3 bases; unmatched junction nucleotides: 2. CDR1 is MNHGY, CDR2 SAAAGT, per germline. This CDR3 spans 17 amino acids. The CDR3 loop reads CASSYSTSGGLYNEQFF. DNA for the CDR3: TGTGCCAGCAGTTACTCGACTAGCGGGGGGCTCTACAATGAGCAGTTCTTC.

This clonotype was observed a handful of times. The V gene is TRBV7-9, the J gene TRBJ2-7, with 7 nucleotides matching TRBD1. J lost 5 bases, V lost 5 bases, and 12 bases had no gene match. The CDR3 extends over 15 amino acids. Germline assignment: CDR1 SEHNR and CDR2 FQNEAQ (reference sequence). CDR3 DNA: TGTGCCAGCAGCCGAGTTTCCACAGGGGTAGACGAGCAGTACTTC. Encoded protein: CASSRVSTGVDEQYF.

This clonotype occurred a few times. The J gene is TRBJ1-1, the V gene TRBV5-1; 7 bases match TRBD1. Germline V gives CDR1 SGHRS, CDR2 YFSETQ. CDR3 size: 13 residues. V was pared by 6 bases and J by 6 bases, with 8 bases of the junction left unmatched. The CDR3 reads CASMAGGFSEAFF. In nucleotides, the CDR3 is TGCGCCAGCATGGCAGGGGGTTTTTCTGAAGCTTTCTTT.

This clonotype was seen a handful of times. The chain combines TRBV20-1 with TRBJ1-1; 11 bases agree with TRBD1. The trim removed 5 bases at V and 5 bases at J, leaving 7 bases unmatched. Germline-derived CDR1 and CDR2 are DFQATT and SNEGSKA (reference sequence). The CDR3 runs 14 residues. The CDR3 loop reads CSAPSRDRGTEAFF. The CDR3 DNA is TGCAGTGCTCCGTCCCGGGACAGGGGGACTGAAGCTTTCTTT.

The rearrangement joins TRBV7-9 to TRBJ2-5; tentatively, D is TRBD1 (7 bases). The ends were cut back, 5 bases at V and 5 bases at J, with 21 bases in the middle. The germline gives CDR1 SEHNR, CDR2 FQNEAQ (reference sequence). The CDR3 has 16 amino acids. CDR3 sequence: CASSGRGGAGGETQYF. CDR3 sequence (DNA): TGTGCCAGCAGCGGGAGAGGGGGCGCAGGGGGGGAGACCCAGTACTTC.

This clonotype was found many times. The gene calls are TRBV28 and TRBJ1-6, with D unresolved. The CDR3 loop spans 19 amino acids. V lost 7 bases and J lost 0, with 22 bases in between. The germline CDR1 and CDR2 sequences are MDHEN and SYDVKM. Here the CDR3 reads CASTLAPGRESSYNSPLHF. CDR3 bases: TGTGCCAGCACCCTGGCCCCTGGAAGGGAGAGCTCCTATAATTCACCCCTCCACTTT.

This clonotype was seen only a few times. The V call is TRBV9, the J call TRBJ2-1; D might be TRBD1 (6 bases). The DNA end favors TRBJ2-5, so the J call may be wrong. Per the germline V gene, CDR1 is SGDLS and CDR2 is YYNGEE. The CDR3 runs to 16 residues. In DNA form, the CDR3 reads TGTGCCAGCAGCGCCGCTCCAGGGGTAGGGGAGGAGACCCAGTACTTC. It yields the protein CASSAAPGVGEETQYF.

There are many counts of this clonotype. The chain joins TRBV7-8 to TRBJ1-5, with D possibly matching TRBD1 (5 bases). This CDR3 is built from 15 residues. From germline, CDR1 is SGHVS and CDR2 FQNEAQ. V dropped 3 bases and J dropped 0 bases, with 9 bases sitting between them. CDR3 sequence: CASSFGTISNQPQHF. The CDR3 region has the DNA TGTGCCAGCAGCTTCGGGACTATTAGCAATCAGCCCCAGCATTTT.